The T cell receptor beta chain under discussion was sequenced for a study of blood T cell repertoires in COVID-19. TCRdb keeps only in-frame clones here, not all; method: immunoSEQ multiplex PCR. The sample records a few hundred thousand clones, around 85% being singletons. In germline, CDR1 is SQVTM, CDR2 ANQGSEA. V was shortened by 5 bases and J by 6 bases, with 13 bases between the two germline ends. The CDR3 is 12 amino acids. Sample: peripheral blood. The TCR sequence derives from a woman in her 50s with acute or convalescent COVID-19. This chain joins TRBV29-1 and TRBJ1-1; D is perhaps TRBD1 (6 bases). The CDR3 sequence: CSVRQGSAEAFF. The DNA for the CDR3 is TGCAGCGTTCGGCAGGGGAGTGCTGAAGCTTTCTTT.